The 20 T cell receptor gamma chains below come from one sample, sequenced in a study of γδ T cells in repeated Plasmodium falciparum infection (dated by TCRdb to the early 2020s). For bulk TCR repertoire analysis, Vgamma9/Vdelta2+ and Vdelta2-negative gammadelta T cell populations were isolated by flow sorting from peripheral blood mononuclear cells. The library was produced with multiplex PCR. Data came from an Illumina MiSeq. Clone calls in TCRdb were regenerated from the public reads with CATT, after which identical DNA sequences shared one row. The sample table lists about 15,000 gamma-chain clones, 1.6% of them with a count of one. The ten largest make up 25% to 30% of the sample. Material for sequencing was gamma-delta T cells from blood. Every receptor here comes from a pool of human donors (malaria-infected and uninfected, not separated).

As regards this clone: The protein recorded in TCRdb matches a much larger clone and deviates from this DNA's translation at residue 6, suggesting a read error; the protein here is obtained by translating the DNA. The rearrangement joins TRGV9 to TRGJP. Here the J gene came from matching the DNA to germline, since TCRdb omits it. Trimming removed 3 bases from V and 3 bases from J; junction bases left unmatched: 11. The germline gives CDR1 GITISATS, CDR2 ISYDGTV (reference sequence). The CDR3 extends over 19 amino acids. CDR3 protein: CALWELEFSQELGKKIKVF. In nucleotides, the CDR3 is TGTGCCTTGTGGGAGTTGGAATTCTCGCAAGAGTTGGGCAAAAAAATCAAGGTATTT.

This clone was seen repeatedly, ten times or more. For this DNA, TCRdb reports the protein of a much larger clone, which diverges at residue 9, most likely from a read error; the protein presented here is translated directly from the DNA. The chain links TRGV9 to TRGJ1 or TRGJ2. TCRdb gives no J gene; it was assigned here by matching the DNA to germline. The CDR3 length is 13 residues. From germline, CDR1 is GITISATS and CDR2 ISYDGTV (reference sequence). The J segment lost 10 bases and the V segment lost 4 bases, leaving 13 bases of the junction unmatched. The DNA of the CDR3 is TGTGCCTTGTGGGACCCCCTATCTCCAAAGAAACTCTTT. This encodes CALWDPLSPKKLF.

This clone showed up many times. The TCRdb record carries a much larger clone's protein, which differs from this DNA's translation at residue 16; a read error is the likely cause, and the protein listed here is the DNA translation. The CDR3 reads CALWQVSRQELGKKIEVF. Written as DNA, the CDR3 is TGTGCCTTGTGGCAGGTGAGCCGGCAAGAGTTGGGCAAAAAAATCGAGGTATTT. This chain uses TRGV9 with TRGJP. Germline lookup yields CDR1 GITISATS and CDR2 ISYDGTV (reference sequence). This CDR3 is 18 amino acids long.

As concerns this clone: A far more abundant clone sits one base away, making this likely a read error. Other DNA sequences from this sample encode an identical CDR3 as well. The rearrangement joins TRGV9 to TRGJP. The J gene comes from matching the DNA to germline here; TCRdb lacks it. The CDR3 sequence is 19 residues long. The V gene's germline CDR1 is GITISATS and CDR2 ISYDGTV (reference sequence). The CDR3: CALWEQTNQQELGKKIKVF. The CDR3 DNA reads TGTGCCTTGTGGGAGCAAACAAACCAGCAAGAGTTAGGCAAAAAAATCAAGGTATTT.

At least ten counts were recorded for this clone. This DNA's translation differs at residue 14 from TCRdb's protein, which comes from a much larger clone; a read error is likely, and the protein shown is translated from the DNA. This CDR3 reads CALWEGILPEHYKRLF. The CDR3 DNA follows: TGTGCCTTGTGGGAGGGTATCCTCCCCGAACATTATAAGAGACTCTTT. With the J gene uncalled, the V gene is TRGV9. Germline V CDR1 and CDR2: GITISATS, ISYDGTV (reference sequence). The CDR3 totals 16 residues.

Ten or more counts support this clone. TCRdb's protein, taken from a much larger clone, differs from this DNA's translation at residue 11, likely owing to a read error; the protein displayed comes from the DNA. V gene TRGV9 combines with J gene TRGJP. The trim removed 0 bases at V and 8 bases at J, leaving 16 bases unmatched. The length of the CDR3 is 20 residues. Looked up from germline, CDR1 is GITISATS and CDR2 is ISYDGTV (reference sequence). CDR3 sequence (DNA): TGTGCCTTGTGGGAGGTGGAGCAATGGGGCGAAAAGTTGGGCAAAAAAATCAAGGTATTT. Translating it yields CALWEVEQWGEKLGKKIKVF.

This clone was detected many times. TCRdb's listed protein matches a much larger clone and diverges from this DNA's translation at residue 11, likely through a read error; the protein shown comes from the DNA. CDR3 bases: TGTGCCTTGTGGGGCAGTAAAGAGTTGGGCAGAAAAATCAAGGTATTT. It encodes CALWGSKELGRKIKVF. This chain uses TRGV9 with TRGJP. TCRdb offers no J gene call, so here the DNA was matched to germline to obtain one. Germline V lookup: CDR1 GITISATS, CDR2 ISYDGTV (reference sequence). This CDR3 spans 16 amino acids.

This clone was recorded at least ten times. A far larger clone is off by one base, so a read error is likely. Other DNA sequences in the same sample also yield this CDR3. This chain links TRGV9 with TRGJP. Because TCRdb records no J gene, it was assigned here through a match of the DNA to germline. This CDR3 is built from 18 residues. Per the germline V gene, CDR1 is GITISATS and CDR2 is ISYDGTV (reference sequence). This CDR3 is CALWQVSRQELGKKIKVF. The CDR3 coding sequence is TGTGCCCTGTGGCAGGTGAGCCGGCAAGAGTTGGGCAAAAAAATCAAGGTATTT.

Note on this clone: The protein TCRdb gives is from a much larger clone and does not agree with this DNA's translation at residue 12, likely a read error; the protein shown here comes from the DNA. The J gene is TRGJ1 or TRGJ2, the V gene TRGV3. Assignment of the J gene here rests on matching the DNA to germline, because TCRdb gives none. This CDR3 is built from 15 residues. Germline CDR1 is VTNTFY and CDR2 is YDVSTARD (reference sequence). DNA of the CDR3: TGTGCCACCTGGGACAGGCGTGATGGGGATTATAGGAAACTCTTT. Translated, it gives CATWDRRDGDYRKLF.

About this clone: The protein TCRdb gives is from a much larger clone and does not agree with this DNA's translation at residue 4, likely a read error; the protein shown here comes from the DNA. The same CDR3 arises from other DNA sequences in this sample as well. The genes are TRGV9 and TRGJ1 or TRGJ2. The J gene, not given by TCRdb, was assigned here from a germline match of the nucleotide sequence. CDR1 GITISATS and CDR2 ISYDGTV come from the germline V gene (reference sequence). This CDR3 is built from 13 residues. CDR3 nucleotide sequence: TGTGCCTTGAGGGAGCTCAATTATTATAAGAAACTCTTT. Its translation is CALRELNYYKKLF.

There are many counts of this clone. This DNA's translation and the protein TCRdb lists, from a much larger clone, do not match at residue 12, likely due to a read error; the protein shown is translated from the DNA. The chain carries TRGV9 and TRGJP. The J gene was missing in TCRdb and was found by matching the end of the DNA to germline. The CDR3 runs 15 residues. The germline V gene has CDR1 GITISATS and CDR2 ISYDGTV (reference sequence). The CDR3, as DNA: TGTGCCTTGTGGGAACGAGAGTTGGGCAAAAAAAGCAAGGTATTT. Encoded protein: CALWERELGKKSKVF.

This clone turned up a few times. This sequence is one base from a far larger clone and is likely a read error. The sample has other DNA sequences that encode this CDR3 too. The V gene corresponds to TRGV2; no J gene was called. The CDR3 spans 32 residues. CDR1 is EGSNGY and CDR2 is YDSYNSKV in the germline V gene. CDR3 sequence (DNA): TGTGCCACCTGGGACGGGCCGATAGGGATAAGAAACTCCTTGGCAGTGGAACAACACTGGTTGTCACAGGTAAGTATCGGAAGAATACAACATTTC. Translated, it gives CATWDGPIGIRNSLAVEQHWLSQVSIGRIQHF.

This clone turned up a few times. TCRdb's protein for this DNA is that of a much larger clone and differs from the translation at residue 16, likely a read error; the protein shown is the DNA translation. This chain uses TRGV9 with TRGJP. Germline CDR1 GITISATS, CDR2 ISYDGTV (reference sequence). There are 17 residues in the CDR3. CDR3 in amino acids: CALWEVPQELGKKIKLF. DNA for the CDR3: TGTGCCTTGTGGGAGGTGCCTCAAGAGTTGGGCAAAAAAATCAAGTTATTT.

To note about this clone: This DNA's translation and the protein TCRdb lists, from a much larger clone, do not match at residue 3, likely due to a read error; the protein shown is translated from the DNA. The V call is TRGV4, the J call TRGJ1 or TRGJ2. The CDR3 is 13 amino acids. Germline values: CDR1 EGSTGY, CDR2 YDSYTSSV. CDR3 in amino acids: CAPWDRKNYKKLF. CDR3 nucleotides: TGTGCCCCCTGGGATAGAAAGAATTATAAGAAACTCTTT.

As concerns this clone: The protein given by TCRdb reflects a much larger clone and differs at residue 11 from this DNA's translation, likely from a read error; the protein shown is the DNA's translation. V usage is TRGV9 and J usage is TRGJP. In germline, CDR1 is GITISATS, CDR2 ISYDGTV (reference sequence). There are 16 residues in the CDR3. CDR3 DNA sequence: TGTGCCTTGTGGGCCCAAGGTGAGTTGGGCCAAAAAATCAAGGTATTT. This codes for CALWAQGELGQKIKVF.

This clone was seen more than once but under ten times. TCRdb's entry gives the protein of a much larger clone, which mismatches this DNA's translation at residue 5, likely from a read error; the protein reported here is translated from the DNA. CDR3 protein: CALWGVRGELGKKIKVF. The CDR3, as DNA: TGTGCCTTGTGGGGGGTGAGGGGAGAGTTGGGCAAAAAAATCAAGGTATTT. The V call is TRGV9, the J call TRGJP. The J gene was missing in TCRdb and was found by matching the end of the DNA to germline. The CDR3 runs to 17 residues. The germline gives CDR1 GITISATS, CDR2 ISYDGTV (reference sequence).

This clone was recorded many times. This sequence is one base from a far larger clone and is likely a read error. This same CDR3 is encoded by further DNA sequences in the sample. The gene calls are TRGV9 and TRGJ1 or TRGJ2. The J gene is absent in TCRdb and was assigned here via DNA matching to germline. This CDR3 is built from 11 residues. Germline V CDR1 and CDR2: GITISATS, ISYDGTV (reference sequence). CDR3 residues: CALWKGYKKLF. The DNA of the CDR3 is TGTGCCCTGTGGAAGGGTTATAAGAAACTCTTT.

Many counts were recorded for this clone. A much larger clone is a single base away; this may be a read error. At the DNA level, this CDR3 is encoded by other sequences in the same sample as well. The chain combines TRGV5 with TRGJ1 or TRGJ2. The germline V gene encodes CDR1 VINAFY and CDR2 YDVSNSKD. The ends lost 0 bases at V and 1 base at J; junction bases unmatched: 3. The CDR3 totals 14 residues. CDR3 residues: CATWDRPNYYKKLF. The CDR3 DNA follows: TGTGCCACCTGGGACAGGCCTAATTATTATAAGAAACTCTTT.

This clone came up a few times. A far larger clone is one nucleotide away, so this likely arose from a read error. This specimen includes other DNA sequences encoding the same CDR3. The rearrangement joins TRGV5 to TRGJ1 or TRGJ2. Germline matching of the DNA provided the J gene here, since TCRdb leaves it blank. The germline gives CDR1 VINAFY, CDR2 YDVSNSKD. The junction had 4 bases not matched to a gene; V was cut back by 1 base and J by 10 bases. The CDR3 is 11 amino acids. Here the CDR3 reads CATWDSAKKLF. In nucleotides, the CDR3 is TGTGCCACCTGGGACAGCGCCAAGAAACTCTTT.

With regard to this clone: This likely reflects a read error, since a far larger clone is one base away. The chain joins TRGV2 to TRGJ1 or TRGJ2. From germline, CDR1 is EGSNGY and CDR2 YDSYNSKV. This CDR3 region has 16 residues. CDR3 bases: TGTGCCACCTGGGACGGGCCCGTTTGTGGTTATTATAAGAAGCTCTTT. Encoded protein: CATWDGPVCGYYKKLF.